This T cell receptor (beta chain) was sequenced for a study of shared clonotypes between healthy human individuals. Repertoires were generated with immunoSEQ multiplex PCR, while TCRdb's copy carries only in-frame clones and drops some. The sample has more than 550,000 clones; 72% are singletons. The specimen was memory CD4+ T cells sorted from blood. The subset: CD45RA-negative fraction. This TCR derives from a woman aged 30 to 39 in good health.

CDR3 coding DNA: TGTGCCACCAGCAGAGATCTGGGGACTAAAAGGGAATATGAGCAGTTCTTC. Amino acid sequence: CATSRDLGTKREYEQFF. The V gene is TRBV15, the J gene TRBJ2-1; the match to TRBD2 covers 7 bases. The CDR3 covers 17 residues. Germline-derived CDR1 and CDR2 are LNHNV and YYDKDF (reference sequence). V trimming: 0 bases; J trimming: 8 bases; junction bases outside the gene matches: 13.